The 26 T cell receptor beta chains given below trace back to one sample, sequenced in a study of cytomegalovirus exposure and HLA in healthy donors. Using immunoSEQ multiplex PCR, the repertoire was profiled, and TCRdb retains in-frame clones only, with some absent. This table holds 100,000 to 150,000 clones, 90% to 96% found once. Sequencing was performed on PBMCs. The receptors here all came from a man younger than 35 in good health and CMV-seronegative.

The genes are TRBV5-4 and TRBJ2-1, with D tentatively TRBD2 (5 bases). Trimming pared 0 bases from V and 2 bases from J, leaving 15 bases between. The CDR3 totals 17 residues. Germline assignment: CDR1 SGHNT and CDR2 YYREEE (reference sequence). The CDR3 region has the DNA TGTGCCAGCAGCTTGGCTCGAAGTAGCGCCCCCTACAATGAGCAGTTCTTC. This codes for CASSLARSSAPYNEQFF.

This clone came up once. The chain is built from TRBV12-5 and TRBJ2-2; TRBD2 might be the D (5 bases). Trimming left V 3 bases short and J 0 bases short, with 11 bases between. The CDR3 extends over 16 amino acids. Germline assignment: CDR1 LGHNT and CDR2 FRNRAP. CDR3 bases: TGTGCTAGTGGTTTTATCGGACTGACGAACACCGGGGAGCTGTTTTTT. Residues: CASGFIGLTNTGELFF.

The chain uses TRBV7-9 and TRBJ2-5; 11 bases line up with TRBD2. Trimming cost V 3 bases and J 2 bases; bases outside gene matches: 2. This CDR3 has 15 amino acids. Per germline, CDR1 SEHNR and CDR2 FQNEAQ (reference sequence). CDR3 sequence (DNA): TGTGCCAGCAGCTTCCGACTAGCGGGGCAAGAGACCCAGTACTTC. Protein sequence: CASSFRLAGQETQYF.

The V and J genes are TRBV15 and TRBJ2-1; 10 bases align to TRBD2. V lost 3 bases to trimming and J lost 1 base; unmatched junction nucleotides: 3. CDR3 length equals 16 residues. CDR1 is LNHNV and CDR2 is YYDKDF in the germline V gene (reference sequence). The CDR3 protein is CATSSLLAGSYNEQFF. The CDR3 DNA follows: TGTGCCACCAGCAGTCTACTAGCGGGATCCTACAATGAGCAGTTCTTC.

The rearrangement uses TRBV19 and TRBJ2-7; TRBD1 aligns across 7 bases. Germline values: CDR1 LNHDA, CDR2 SQIVND (reference sequence). V lost 5 bases to trimming and J lost 5 bases; unmatched junction nucleotides: 12. CDR3 size: 15 residues. The CDR3 coding sequence is TGTGCCAGTAGTCCTTGGACAGGCAAGTGGGACGAGCAGTACTTC. This gives the protein CASSPWTGKWDEQYF.

The rearrangement joins TRBV9 to TRBJ2-7, with 8 bases that match TRBD2. The V segment lost 0 bases and the J segment 2 bases; nucleotides outside the gene matches: 1. Germline CDR1 SGDLS, CDR2 YYNGEE. The CDR3 sequence is 14 residues long. The CDR3: CASSVGTSTYEQYF. CDR3 in DNA: TGTGCCAGCAGCGTAGGGACTAGCACCTACGAGCAGTACTTC.

This chain uses TRBV30 with TRBJ2-7, with a weak D call TRBD1 (6 bases). CDR1 GTSNPN and CDR2 SVGIG come from the germline V gene (reference sequence). The CDR3 is 14 residues long. V gave up 3 bases and J gave up 3 bases, with 15 bases separating them. The DNA for the CDR3 is TGTGCCTGGAGCTTAACAGGGCCCTACTACGAGCAGTACTTC. This encodes CAWSLTGPYYEQYF.

The chain combines TRBV5-1 with TRBJ2-1; D possibly corresponds to TRBD1 (5 bases). There are 13 residues in the CDR3. Germline V gene lookup returns CDR1 SGHRS and CDR2 YFSETQ. The V and J ends lost 0 bases and 8 bases respectively, with 9 bases between them. The CDR3 DNA is TGCGCCAGCAGCTTGGAGCAGGGCTATGAGCAGTTCTTC. Its translation is CASSLEQGYEQFF. The whole variable domain, filled in from reference TRBV5-1 and TRBJ2-1, reads KAGVTQTPRYLIKTRGQQVTLSCSPISGHRSVSWYQQTPGQGLQFLFEYFSETQRNKGNFPGRFSGRQFSNSRSEMNVSTLELGDSALYLCASSLEQGYEQFFGPGTRLTVL.

V is TRBV18 and J is TRBJ1-1; TRBD1 matches at 7 bases. Germline V gene lookup returns CDR1 KGHSH and CDR2 LQKENI. V dropped 3 bases and J dropped 5; count of bases not matched to a gene: 9. The CDR3 is 15 residues long. The CDR3 DNA is TGTGCCAGCTCACCGGACCAACACAGGGGAACTGAAGCTTTCTTT. Translated: CASSPDQHRGTEAFF.

The J gene is TRBJ2-4, the V gene TRBV5-6; a weak D match, TRBD1 (5 bases). Germline-derived CDR1 and CDR2 are SGHDT and YYEEEE. V dropped 0 bases and J dropped 1 base, with 8 bases sitting between them. The CDR3 totals 15 residues. The CDR3 coding sequence is TGTGCCAGCAGCTTGGTATCAGGGGCCAAAAACATTCAGTACTTC. Protein: CASSLVSGAKNIQYF.

Remarks on this clone: This specimen includes other DNA sequences encoding the same CDR3. V and J are TRBV29-1 and TRBJ1-1, with a possible D match to TRBD1 (5 bases). The V and J ends lost 3 bases and 4 bases respectively, with 9 bases between them. The length of the CDR3 is 12 residues. Germline V lookup: CDR1 SQVTM, CDR2 ANQGSEA. As DNA, the CDR3 is TGCAGCGTTGACGGGGGGGGCACTGAAGCTTTCTTT. Translation: CSVDGGGTEAFF.

The chain recombines TRBV9 with TRBJ2-1; 7 bases are a match to TRBD2. Trimming at V came to 4 bases and at J to 0 bases, leaving 1 base not matched to a gene. CDR3 size: 14 residues. In germline, CDR1 is SGDLS, CDR2 YYNGEE. CDR3 sequence reads: CASSTSDSYNEQFF. The CDR3 DNA sequence: TGTGCCAGCAGCACTAGCGACTCCTACAATGAGCAGTTCTTC. Drawing the rest from reference TRBV9 and TRBJ2-1, the complete variable domain is DSGVTQTPKHLITATGQRVTLRCSPRSGDLSVYWYQQSLDQGLQFLIQYYNGEERAKGNILERFSAQQFPDLHSELNLSSLELGDSALYFCASSTSDSYNEQFFGPGTRLTVL.

This chain joins TRBV7-9 and TRBJ2-7, with a weak D call TRBD2 (5 bases). CDR1 is SEHNR and CDR2 is FQNEAQ in the germline V gene (reference sequence). This CDR3 has 15 amino acids. V lost 5 bases and J 6 bases, leaving 20 bases between the germline ends. The CDR3: CASSDQSGERAEQYF. The CDR3 region has the DNA TGTGCCAGCAGCGATCAGAGCGGCGAGAGGGCCGAGCAGTACTTC.

The V call is TRBV4-2, the J call TRBJ2-1; 13 nucleotides match TRBD2. Unmatched junction bases numbered 10, after V lost 4 bases and J lost 10 bases. The CDR3 length is 16 residues. CDR1 and CDR2 from the germline V gene are LGHNA and YNFKEQ. CDR3: CASSPAFGTSGNEQFF. CDR3 DNA: TGTGCCAGCAGCCCAGCTTTCGGGACTAGCGGGAACGAGCAGTTCTTC.

V usage is TRBV18 and J usage is TRBJ2-7; D gene unclear. V was pared by 3 bases and J by 3 bases, with 9 bases between. The germline V gene encodes CDR1 KGHSH and CDR2 LQKENI. CDR3 size: 13 residues. Here the CDR3 reads CASSPSGGYEQYF. CDR3 DNA: TGTGCCAGCTCACCCAGTGGCGGCTACGAGCAGTACTTC.

This clone was seen only a few times. This sequence joins TRBV9 and TRBJ1-2, with a possible D match to TRBD1 (5 bases). From germline, CDR1 is SGDLS and CDR2 YYNGEE. The CDR3 has 14 residues. V was pared by 0 bases and J by 5 bases, with 11 bases between. The CDR3 DNA reads as TGTGCCAGCAGCGTAGGTGACAGTCTATATGGCTACACCTTC. Residues: CASSVGDSLYGYTF. The whole variable domain, filled in from reference TRBV9 and TRBJ1-2, reads DSGVTQTPKHLITATGQRVTLRCSPRSGDLSVYWYQQSLDQGLQFLIQYYNGEERAKGNILERFSAQQFPDLHSELNLSSLELGDSALYFCASSVGDSLYGYTFGSGTRLTVV.

The chain employs TRBV7-3 and TRBJ1-2; D gene ambiguous. This CDR3 has 12 residues. Trimming stripped 3 bases from V and 4 bases from J, with 6 bases between. Germline assignment: CDR1 SGHTA and CDR2 FQGTGA. The CDR3 here is CASSFGSYGYTF. CDR3 DNA: TGTGCCAGCAGCTTTGGCAGCTATGGCTACACCTTC.

The genes are TRBV9 and TRBJ2-1; TRBD2 agrees at 7 bases. The CDR3 loop spans 13 amino acids. Per germline, CDR1 SGDLS and CDR2 YYNGEE. V was clipped by 2 bases and J by 5 bases; unmatched bases: 1. Here the CDR3 DNA reads TGTGCCAGCAGCGTGGGGGGGAACAATGAGCAGTTCTTC. It codes for CASSVGGNNEQFF.

V gene TRBV18 combines with J gene TRBJ2-7; 12 bases line up with TRBD1. The CDR3 is made up of 16 amino acids. Trimming took 0 bases from V and 4 from J; bases not matched to a gene: 4. CDR1 KGHSH and CDR2 LQKENI come from the germline V gene. CDR3 DNA sequence: TGTGCCAGCTCACCACCGAGGGGACAGGGGGCTTACGAGCAGTACTTC. Its protein product is CASSPPRGQGAYEQYF.

This chain uses TRBV4-3 with TRBJ1-5; 8 bases line up with TRBD1. V shed 3 bases, J shed 7 bases, and the junction held 5 bases outside the gene matches. The CDR3 totals 14 residues. Germline V gene sequence: CDR1 LGHNA, CDR2 YSLEER. CDR3 sequence (DNA): TGCGCCAGCAGCCAGGACAGGGATTGGCAGCCCCAGCATTTT. It is translated as CASSQDRDWQPQHF.

In nucleotides, the CDR3 is TGTGCCAGCAGCTCAAGGACTAGCGGGAGGGAAGATACGCAGTATTTT. This encodes CASSSRTSGREDTQYF. The V gene is TRBV7-3, the J gene TRBJ2-3, with 15 bases fitting TRBD2. This CDR3 is built from 16 residues. Per the germline V gene, CDR1 is SGHTA and CDR2 is FQGTGA. The V gene end was trimmed by 4 bases and the J gene end by 5 bases; junction bases not matched to a gene: 4.

The chain uses TRBV9 and TRBJ1-1; D is unclear. The germline V and J ends were trimmed by 0 bases and 0 bases, with 9 bases remaining between them. CDR3 size: 15 residues. The germline V gene has CDR1 SGDLS and CDR2 YYNGEE. The CDR3: CASSVGPGMNTEAFF. The DNA for the CDR3 is TGTGCCAGCAGCGTAGGCCCGGGAATGAACACTGAAGCTTTCTTT.

The J gene is TRBJ1-3, the V gene TRBV9; 10 bases match TRBD1. The CDR3 is 16 residues long. J was trimmed by 3 bases and V by 3 bases; bases with no gene match: 6. Germline V gene sequence: CDR1 SGDLS, CDR2 YYNGEE. As DNA, the CDR3 is TGTGCCAGCAGCGCTCGGGACAGGGGTCTTGGAAACACCATATATTTT. This codes for CASSARDRGLGNTIYF.

CDR3 protein: CASSVRTDNEQFF. CDR3 nucleotide sequence: TGTGCCAGCAGTGTCAGGACTGACAATGAGCAGTTCTTC. The genes are TRBV6-6 and TRBJ2-1, with D maybe TRBD2 (5 bases). Germline V gives CDR1 MNHNY, CDR2 SVGAGI (reference sequence). The CDR3 is 13 amino acids. V was shortened by 5 bases and J by 5 bases, with 10 bases between the two germline ends.

The genes are TRBV27 and TRBJ2-7; 9 nucleotides align to TRBD1. There are 16 residues in the CDR3. The V gene's germline CDR1 is MNHEY and CDR2 SMNVEV (reference sequence). V was pared by 2 bases and J by 4 bases, with 9 bases of the junction left unmatched. CDR3 loop: CASSLDPGTGRYEQYF. In DNA form, the CDR3 reads TGTGCCAGCAGTTTAGACCCCGGGACAGGGCGGTACGAGCAGTACTTC.

DNA of the CDR3: TGTGCCAGCAGCTTAGGACTAGCAGACGAGCAGTACTTC. It translates to CASSLGLADEQYF. The chain combines TRBV7-6 with TRBJ2-7; TRBD2 agrees at 7 bases. Germline CDR1 and CDR2: SGHVS and FNYEAQ. V lost 1 base and J lost 5; bases outside the gene matches: 2. The CDR3 spans 13 residues.